A single T cell receptor (beta chain) is shown here with its context. Its antigen is undetermined. Time point denoted: blood at routine non-recurrence follow-up after resection. Tumor, nontumor lung or frozen PBMC supplied whole RNA that was sequenced unsorted. Single TCR cDNA molecules each had their own unique molecular identifier. TCRdb re-analysed the 5' RACE reads in MiXCR, keeping a single row per CDR3 protein. This sample has over 40,000 distinct CDR3 sequences, with approximately 12% found just once. The data are from a study of spatial heterogeneity in lung cancer. For the study at large: Samples were donated by 72 untreated early-stage non-small cell lung cancer patients.

Notes on the study in general: Follow-up blood showed ubiquitous expanded tumor TCRs less than blood at resection did.

The source is a male donor with early-stage non-small cell lung cancer. This specimen consisted of PBMCs, obtained at follow-up.

CDR3: CASSLVPSGGSDTQYF. The CDR3 nucleotides read TGTGCCAGCAGCTTAGTTCCTAGCGGGGGGTCAGATACGCAGTATTTT. The chain joins TRBV7-6 to TRBJ2-3; 11 bases agree with TRBD2. CDR1 SGHVS and CDR2 FNYEAQ come from the germline V gene. Trimming at V came to 1 base and at J to 4 bases, leaving 4 bases not matched to a gene. This CDR3 is built from 16 residues. Full variable domain (outside the CDR3, taken from reference TRBV7-6 and TRBJ2-3): GAGVSQSPRYKVTKRGQDVALRCDPISGHVSLYWYRQALGQGPEFLTYFNYEAQQDKSGLPNDRFSAERPEGSISTLTIQRTEQRDSAMYRCASSLVPSGGSDTQYFGPGTRLTVL.